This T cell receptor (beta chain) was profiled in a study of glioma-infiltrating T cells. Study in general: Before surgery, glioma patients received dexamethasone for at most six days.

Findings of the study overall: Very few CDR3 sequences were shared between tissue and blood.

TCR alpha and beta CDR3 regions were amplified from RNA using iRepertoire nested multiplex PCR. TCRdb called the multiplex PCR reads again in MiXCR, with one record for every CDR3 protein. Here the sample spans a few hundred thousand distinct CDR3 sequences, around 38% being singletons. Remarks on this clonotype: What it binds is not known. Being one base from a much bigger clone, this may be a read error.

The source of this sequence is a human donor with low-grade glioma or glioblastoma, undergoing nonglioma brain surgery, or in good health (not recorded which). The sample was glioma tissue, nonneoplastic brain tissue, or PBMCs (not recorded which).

As DNA, the CDR3 is TGTGCCAGCAGTTTGCCATGGGCTAGTCGAAATGAGCAGTTCTTC. Protein sequence: CASSLPWASRNEQFF. This chain joins TRBV10-3 and TRBJ2-1; D is undetermined. Germline values: CDR1 ENHRY, CDR2 SYGVKD. The CDR3 length is 15 residues.